These 13 T cell receptor beta chains came from one sample sequenced in a study of T-cell reconstitution after alpha-beta-depleted transplantation in children (dated by TCRdb to about 2016). Receptor amplification or capture employed PCR. Sequencing was carried out with an Illumina HiSeq 2500. To normalize quantification of the TCRbeta repertoire, the TCR libraries were built with molecular barcoding that relied on unique molecular identifiers. TCRdb reprocessed the public reads (quality trimming at Q25 with fastp, clone calling with MiXCR) and kept in-frame beta chains. One record per CDR3 amino acid sequence lists the most common genes and DNA. The table for this sample lists about 230,000 distinct CDR3 sequences; around 9.5% of them were counted only once. The ten largest clonotypes hold approximately 5.9% of the sample. Sequences were derived from PBMCs from the stem cell graft donor, sampled from the stem cell graft. The receptors derive from a human donor who donated a stem cell graft to a child with acute lymphoblastic leukemia.

Ten or more counts support this clonotype. The CDR3 is CASSPGTGDYYTF. CDR3 coding DNA: TGTGCCAGCAGTCCCGGGACAGGGGATTACTACACCTTC. The chain joins TRBV12-3 or TRBV12-4 to TRBJ1-2, with 10 bases aligning to TRBD1. The V gene end was trimmed by 5 bases and the J gene end by 10 bases; junction bases not matched to a gene: 7. This CDR3 spans 13 amino acids.

At least ten counts were recorded for this clonotype. The genes are TRBV4-3 and TRBJ1-1; D unresolved. The CDR3 consists of 13 residues. Germline CDR1 is LGHNA and CDR2 is YSLEER. With 1 base removed from V and 1 base from J, the gap between germline ends came to 4 bases. CDR3: CASSQGTNTEAFF. The CDR3 DNA sequence: TGCGCCAGCAGCCAAGGTACGAACACTGAAGCTTTCTTT.

This clonotype showed up just a few times. The chain couples TRBV5-6 to TRBJ1-2; D gene uncertain. The CDR3 is 15 residues long. CDR1 SGHDT and CDR2 YYEEEE come from the germline V gene. Trimming shortened V by 4 bases and J by 0 bases, and 13 bases separated the two germline ends. The CDR3 is CASSPDITTNYGYTF. The CDR3 region has the DNA TGTGCCAGCAGCCCAGACATCACCACTAACTATGGCTACACCTTC.

The chain uses TRBV7-2 and TRBJ1-1; D not certain. The CDR3 is 12 residues long. Germline V gives CDR1 SGHTA, CDR2 FQGNSA. V shed 5 bases and J shed 7 bases, with 11 bases lying between them. CDR3 protein: CASSPSGREAFF. The CDR3 nucleotides read TGTGCCAGCAGCCCGAGCGGGCGTGAAGCTTTCTTT.

This clonotype was detected ten times or more. The CDR3 DNA is TGTGCCAGCAGCCAACCCGGCCCGGTGAACACTGAAGCTTTCTTT. Protein sequence: CASSQPGPVNTEAFF. This sequence joins TRBV5-4 and TRBJ1-1; no reliable D call. The CDR3 is 15 amino acids. CDR1 is SGHNT and CDR2 is YYREEE in the germline V gene (reference sequence). Between the trimmed V and J ends, which lost 4 bases and 0 bases, there was a span of 13 bases.

Many counts were recorded for this clonotype. The chain links TRBV5-1 to TRBJ2-1, with 7 bases matching TRBD2. Per germline, CDR1 SGHRS and CDR2 YFSETQ. V lost 0 bases to trimming and J lost 4 bases; unmatched junction nucleotides: 7. CDR3 length equals 16 residues. CDR3 nucleotides: TGCGCCAGCAGCTTGGATGGTAGCGGGTTGTACAATGAGCAGTTCTTC. It encodes CASSLDGSGLYNEQFF.

In regard to this clonotype: A clone one base away is much larger, so this may be a read error. This sequence joins TRBV2 and TRBJ2-7, with 7 positions matching TRBD2. Germline V gives CDR1 SNHLY, CDR2 FYNNEI. V lost 8 bases, J lost 3 bases, and 4 bases stayed unmatched. The length of the CDR3 is 12 residues. In DNA, the CDR3 is TGTGCCAGCCGGGGAGGGTACTACGAGCAGTACTTC. Translated: CASRGGYYEQYF.

Many counts were recorded for this clonotype. V is TRBV5-1 and J is TRBJ1-2; the D gene is possibly TRBD1 (6 bases). The length of the CDR3 is 15 residues. The germline V gene has CDR1 SGHRS and CDR2 YFSETQ. Trimming left V 0 bases short and J 6 bases short, with 15 bases between. CDR3 in amino acids: CASSLGGGPSDGYTF. CDR3 in DNA: TGCGCCAGCAGCTTGGGAGGGGGGCCCTCGGATGGCTACACCTTC.

The chain employs TRBV11-2 and TRBJ2-2; weak D call: TRBD1 (5 bases). V lost 4 bases and J lost 0, with 18 bases in between. The CDR3 contains 18 residues. CDR1 is SGHAT and CDR2 is FQNNGV in the germline V gene. The CDR3 sequence: CASSYSRKGAPNTGELFF. The CDR3 nucleotides read TGTGCCAGCAGCTATTCCCGTAAAGGGGCGCCGAACACCGGGGAGCTGTTTTTT.

At least ten counts were recorded for this clonotype. This rearrangement joins TRBV7-6 to TRBJ1-1, with 7 bases fitting TRBD1. Germline V gene sequence: CDR1 SGHVS, CDR2 FNYEAQ. The CDR3 length is 14 residues. V shed 5 bases, J shed 0 bases, and the junction held 3 bases outside the gene matches. CDR3 residues: CASSRDSLNTEAFF. The CDR3 nucleotides read TGTGCCAGCAGCCGGGACAGCTTGAACACTGAAGCTTTCTTT.

The V gene is TRBV5-1, the J gene TRBJ2-1, with D hard to call. Trimming pared 0 bases from V and 6 bases from J, leaving 7 bases between. This CDR3 region has 13 residues. Germline-derived CDR1 and CDR2 are SGHRS and YFSETQ. For the CDR3, the DNA is TGCGCCAGCAGCTTGGTGGGTATCAATGAGCAGTTCTTC. Its protein is CASSLVGINEQFF.

The chain recombines TRBV12-3 or TRBV12-4 with TRBJ1-2, with 9 positions matching TRBD1. The CDR3 is 14 residues long. V shed 6 bases, J shed 7 bases, and the junction held 9 bases outside the gene matches. The CDR3 DNA is TGTGCCAGCAGCCGGGGACAGGGATGGAGTGGCTACACCTTC. It translates to CASSRGQGWSGYTF.

This chain links TRBV7-2 with TRBJ2-1, with a possible D match to TRBD2 (5 bases). Per the germline V gene, CDR1 is SGHTA and CDR2 is FQGNSA. The CDR3 totals 18 residues. The V end lost 0 bases, the J end lost 4 bases, and 19 bases lay between the germline ends. CDR3 sequence (DNA): TGTGCCAGCAGCTTAGCGAGGGCAGGCGTGTCGAAGTACAATGAGCAGTTCTTC. Translated, it gives CASSLARAGVSKYNEQFF.